The TCR beta chain described here comes from a study of Ad26.COV2.S vaccination and SARS-CoV-2 variants. The CDR3 spans 14 residues. CDR1 is MNHNY, CDR2 SVGAGI, per germline (reference sequence). Trimming cost V 5 bases and J 7 bases, with 14 bases left between them. Repertoires were generated with immunoSEQ multiplex PCR, while TCRdb's copy carries only in-frame clones and drops some. There are 350,000 to 450,000 clones in the sample; roughly 85% occur only once, and around 3% lies in the top ten. General observations from the study: People who got the vaccine had more spike-specific TCR breadth than people who got placebo.

Treatment described: around 19 received Ad26.COV2.S at low or high dose, single or two shots; several received placebo; per-sample allocation not given. Day 63 after the first vaccine or placebo injection was the time point for sampling. As to this clone: What it binds is unknown.

This receptor was identified in a person aged 18-60 years who received the Ad26.COV2.S COVID-19 vaccine or a placebo. The rearrangement links TRBV6-6 to TRBJ2-2, with a tentative D call TRBD1 (6 bases). The sample was peripheral blood, taken in a trial of Ad26.COV2.S vaccine versus placebo. The CDR3 DNA follows: TGTGCCAGCAGTCCCAAGACAGGAGTCGGGGAGCTGTTTTTT. It encodes CASSPKTGVGELFF.